Each of the 29 T cell receptor beta chains below was sequenced from the same sample in a study of blood T cell repertoires in COVID-19. Libraries were prepared by immunoSEQ multiplex PCR; TCRdb keeps only in-frame clonotypes and omits some of them. The sample lists approximately 290,000 clones; approximately 84% were seen once. Sequencing was performed on peripheral blood. Every receptor here comes from a person aged 70 to 85 with COVID-19, enrolled during active disease.

J is TRBJ1-4 and V is TRBV6-5; TRBD1 is a possible D gene (5 bases). The ends were cut back, 5 bases at V and 2 bases at J, with 12 bases in the middle. Germline V gives CDR1 MNHEY, CDR2 SVGAGI. The CDR3 covers 15 residues. CDR3 region: CASSQGGGTNEKLFF. The CDR3 nucleotides read TGTGCCAGCAGTCAGGGTGGGGGGACTAATGAAAAACTGTTTTTT.

CDR3 DNA sequence: TGTGCCAGCAGCCAGCGCAACGGAAACACCATATATTTT. Translated: CASSQRNGNTIYF. The chain has TRBV3-1 (or the pseudogene TRBV3-2) and TRBJ1-3, with D uncertain. The CDR3 runs 13 residues. V was shortened by 3 bases and J by 4 bases, with 7 bases between the two germline ends. Germline V lookup: CDR1 LGHDT, CDR2 YNNKEL (reference sequence).

J is TRBJ1-2 and V is TRBV2; 7 bases are a match to TRBD1. The CDR3 spans 16 residues. CDR1 and CDR2 from the germline V gene are SNHLY and FYNNEI. After removal of 0 bases from V and 2 bases from J, the junction contained 6 bases not matched to a gene. CDR3 residues: CASSEAFPGGNYGYTF. The CDR3, as DNA: TGTGCCAGCAGTGAAGCGTTTCCAGGGGGGAACTATGGCTACACCTTC.

The rearrangement links TRBV7-7 to TRBJ2-3; D gene ambiguous. Trimming removed 1 base from V and 0 bases from J, with 14 bases in between. CDR1 and CDR2 from the germline V gene are SSHAT and FNYEAQ (reference sequence). The CDR3 sequence is 17 residues long. CDR3 sequence reads: CASSLGRGDPSTDTQYF. DNA for the CDR3: TGTGCCAGCAGCTTAGGACGCGGAGACCCGAGCACAGATACGCAGTATTTT.

The rearrangement joins TRBV5-4 to TRBJ2-5; D not certain. The germline gives CDR1 SGHNT, CDR2 YYREEE (reference sequence). The CDR3 has 15 amino acids. V lost 1 base and J lost 2, with 12 bases in between. This CDR3 reads CASSLLGSKQETQYF. CDR3 nucleotide sequence: TGTGCCAGCAGCTTGCTAGGCAGCAAGCAAGAGACCCAGTACTTC. Filled out from reference TRBV5-4 and TRBJ2-5, the complete variable domain reads ETGVTQSPTHLIKTRGQQVTLRCSSQSGHNTVSWYQQALGQGPQFIFQYYREEENGRGNFPPRFSGLQFPNYSSELNVNALELDDSALYLCASSLLGSKQETQYFGPGTRLLVL.

The chain links TRBV5-5 to TRBJ2-2; 9 nucleotides agree with TRBD1. CDR1 and CDR2 from the germline V gene are SGHKS and YYEKEE (reference sequence). Germline trimming cut 2 bases from V and 5 bases from J; bases unmatched to any gene: 13. The length of the CDR3 is 18 residues. In nucleotides, the CDR3 is TGTGCCAGCAGCTTCCCGGGACAGGGAGGGATGGGGACCGGGGAGCTGTTTTTT. Amino acid sequence: CASSFPGQGGMGTGELFF.

This clone was seen more than once but under ten times. J is TRBJ1-2 and V is TRBV2; D gene uncertain. The CDR3 totals 13 residues. Germline V lookup: CDR1 SNHLY, CDR2 FYNNEI. Trimming removed 0 bases from V and 7 bases from J, with 9 bases in between. CDR3 bases: TGTGCCAGCAGTGAAGCGCATCGCGGTGGCTACACCTTC. Translation: CASSEAHRGGYTF.

V usage is TRBV2 and J usage is TRBJ1-5; 9 bases are shared with TRBD1. Germline assignment: CDR1 SNHLY and CDR2 FYNNEI. Trimming removed 8 bases from V and 7 bases from J; junction bases left unmatched: 6. The CDR3 length is 13 residues. CDR3 sequence: CASGQGIDQPQHF. The CDR3 DNA sequence: TGTGCCAGCGGACAGGGGATCGACCAGCCCCAGCATTTT. The full variable domain, completed using reference TRBV2 and TRBJ1-5, is EPEVTQTPSHQVTQMGQEVILRCVPISNHLYFYWYRQILGQKVEFLVSFYNNEISEKSEIFDDQFSVERPDGSNFTLKIRSTKLEDSAMYFCASGQGIDQPQHFGDGTRLSIL.

This clone appeared once. This chain uses TRBV19 with TRBJ2-1; 11 positions agree with TRBD2. The ends lost 6 bases at V and 4 bases at J; junction bases unmatched: 2. The CDR3 has 14 residues. Germline V gene sequence: CDR1 LNHDA, CDR2 SQIVND (reference sequence). The CDR3 DNA reads TGTGCCAGTAGCGGGACTAGCGGTTACAATGAGCAGTTCTTC. Its translation: CASSGTSGYNEQFF.

Comments on this clone: The junction departs from the called germline gene at one end, perhaps through a read error. The chain recombines TRBV7-2 with TRBJ2-7; 9 bases map to TRBD1. Germline V CDR1 and CDR2: SGHTA, FQGNSA. The CDR3 consists of 14 residues. CDR3 amino acids: CASSLFGGTGIVLF. The CDR3 DNA reads as TGTGCCAGCAGCTTATTTGGCGGGACAGGGATCGTACTTTTC.

Only a few counts were recorded for this clone. The genes are TRBV10-1 and TRBJ2-7; D remains unclear. The germline gives CDR1 WNHNN, CDR2 SYGVQD (reference sequence). Between the trimmed V and J ends, which lost 8 bases and 3 bases, there was a span of 17 bases. The CDR3 extends over 14 amino acids. CDR3 nucleotide sequence: TGCGCCAGCCTGACGGTGAATTGGAGCTACGAGCAGTACTTC. Translating it yields CASLTVNWSYEQYF.

J is TRBJ1-1 and V is TRBV2; TRBD1 agrees at 8 bases. V was pared by 6 bases and J by 1 base, with 4 bases of the junction left unmatched. Germline-derived CDR1 and CDR2 are SNHLY and FYNNEI. This CDR3 is built from 14 residues. This chain's CDR3 is CASRAGQENTEAFF. Here the CDR3 DNA reads TGTGCCAGCAGGGCGGGACAGGAGAACACTGAAGCTTTCTTT. Full variable domain (rest looked up from reference TRBV2 and TRBJ1-1): EPEVTQTPSHQVTQMGQEVILRCVPISNHLYFYWYRQILGQKVEFLVSFYNNEISEKSEIFDDQFSVERPDGSNFTLKIRSTKLEDSAMYFCASRAGQENTEAFFGQGTRLTVV.

About this clone: The same CDR3 arises from other DNA sequences in this sample as well. The chain carries TRBV12-3 or TRBV12-4 and TRBJ1-2; unclear D gene. Trimming removed 4 bases at V and 4 bases at J, with 7 bases between. The CDR3 runs 12 residues. The CDR3 loop reads CASSSGIYGYTF. The DNA for the CDR3 is TGTGCCAGCAGTTCAGGCATCTATGGCTACACCTTC.

J is TRBJ1-5 and V is TRBV27; D gene uncertain. The CDR3 length is 14 residues. V was trimmed by 6 bases and J by 0 bases, leaving 9 bases between them. Germline loops: CDR1 MNHEY, CDR2 SMNVEV (reference sequence). CDR3 sequence reads: CASSLQNSNQPQHF. The DNA for the CDR3 is TGTGCCAGCAGCCTACAGAATAGCAATCAGCCCCAGCATTTT.

The rearrangement uses TRBV4-1 and TRBJ2-1; 7 positions match TRBD1. Germline lookup yields CDR1 MGHRA and CDR2 YSYEKL. The CDR3 has 13 amino acids. Trimming removed 4 bases from V and 8 bases from J; junction bases left unmatched: 5. Written as DNA, the CDR3 is TGCGCCAGCAGCCTACAGGGGAATTATGAGCAGTTCTTC. Translated: CASSLQGNYEQFF.

The V gene is TRBV10-3, the J gene TRBJ2-2; perhaps TRBD2 as D (6 bases). V gave up 10 bases and J gave up 6 bases, with 15 bases separating them. Germline CDR1 reads ENHRY; CDR2 reads SYGVKD. The CDR3 spans 13 residues. In DNA, the CDR3 is TGTGCCACCGTTGACGGGGAGGCCGGGGAGCTGTTTTTT. As protein: CATVDGEAGELFF.

The chain couples TRBV10-1 to TRBJ2-7, with 13 bases matching TRBD2. The CDR3 is 18 amino acids. Germline lookup yields CDR1 WNHNN and CDR2 SYGVQD (reference sequence). V gave up 9 bases and J gave up 0 bases; unmatched junction bases: 14. The DNA of the CDR3 is TGCGCCAGGACGCCGGGGACTAGCGGGGACCACGCCTCCTACGAGCAGTACTTC. Residues: CARTPGTSGDHASYEQYF.

CDR3 bases: TGTGCCAGCAGCTTGATAACAGGGATTGGAAACACCATATATTTT. This sequence encodes CASSLITGIGNTIYF. The rearrangement joins TRBV5-6 to TRBJ1-3; D is perhaps TRBD1 (6 bases). Germline V gives CDR1 SGHDT, CDR2 YYEEEE. The CDR3 extends over 15 amino acids. V lost 1 base, J lost 3 bases, and 11 bases lay in between.

CDR3 sequence: CSVRTSGVSTDTQYF. In DNA, the CDR3 is TGCAGCGTACGGACTAGCGGGGTCAGCACAGATACGCAGTATTTT. The chain carries TRBV29-1 and TRBJ2-3, with 12 bases fitting TRBD2. V lost 6 bases and J lost 0; bases outside the gene matches: 4. CDR3 length: 15 residues. Germline CDR1 and CDR2: SQVTM and ANQGSEA.

The chain combines TRBV18 with TRBJ1-4, with TRBD1 matching 10 bases. The CDR3 contains 16 residues. Germline CDR1 reads KGHSH; CDR2 reads LQKENI. With V trimmed by 3 bases and J by 4 bases, 5 bases remained unmatched. The CDR3 DNA follows: TGTGCCAGCTCACCGAGACAGGGGGCTGTTAATGAAAAACTGTTTTTT. Translation gives CASSPRQGAVNEKLFF.

The rearrangement uses TRBV5-6 and TRBJ1-2, with 7 bases identical to TRBD1. The CDR3 contains 15 residues. From germline, CDR1 is SGHDT and CDR2 YYEEEE. V was pared by 3 bases and J by 0 bases, with 5 bases of the junction left unmatched. The CDR3 sequence: CASSYGTAANYGYTF. The CDR3 DNA is TGTGCCAGCAGCTACGGGACAGCGGCTAACTATGGCTACACCTTC.

Worth noting for this clone: The sample carries other DNA sequences with the same CDR3. The chain recombines TRBV3-1 (or the pseudogene TRBV3-2) with TRBJ2-7, with 11 bases identical to TRBD2. This CDR3 region has 15 residues. The V segment lost 0 bases and the J segment 6 bases; nucleotides outside the gene matches: 4. The V gene's germline CDR1 is LGHDT and CDR2 YNNKEL (reference sequence). CDR3 DNA: TGTGCCAGCAGCCAAGATCTAGCGGGAGGTCTCGAGCAGTACTTC. Its translation is CASSQDLAGGLEQYF.

The chain recombines TRBV4-1 with TRBJ1-5; D is unclear. Germline V gene sequence: CDR1 MGHRA, CDR2 YSYEKL. The CDR3 length is 12 residues. Between the trimmed V and J ends, which lost 0 bases and 9 bases, there was a span of 6 bases. CDR3 sequence: CASSQDGRPQHF. The CDR3 DNA follows: TGCGCCAGCAGCCAAGATGGGCGGCCCCAGCATTTT.

This chain connects TRBV19 to TRBJ2-2; the D gene is possibly TRBD1 (6 bases). CDR1 and CDR2 (germline): LNHDA, SQIVND (reference sequence). This CDR3 is built from 14 residues. V lost 4 bases to trimming and J lost 3 bases, with 9 bases between them. For the CDR3, the DNA is TGTGCCAGTAGTAAACAGGGTGACACCGGGGAGCTGTTTTTT. Amino acids: CASSKQGDTGELFF.

The gene calls are TRBV5-1 and TRBJ1-6; 7 nucleotides line up with TRBD1. Germline CDR1 and CDR2: SGHRS and YFSETQ. The CDR3 runs 14 residues. V lost 4 bases and J lost 5; bases outside the gene matches: 3. The CDR3 bases are TGCGCCAGCAGCCCGGGACAGAATAATTCACCCCTCCACTTT. Protein sequence: CASSPGQNNSPLHF.

The rearrangement uses TRBV2 and TRBJ2-7; D is unresolved. The CDR3 length is 12 residues. V lost 4 bases to trimming and J lost 7 bases, with 11 bases between them. Germline V gene data show CDR1 as SNHLY and CDR2 as FYNNEI. The CDR3 sequence: CASSAHDGEQYF. The CDR3 DNA reads TGTGCCAGCAGTGCCCATGACGGGGAGCAGTACTTC. Filled out from reference TRBV2 and TRBJ2-7, the complete variable domain reads EPEVTQTPSHQVTQMGQEVILRCVPISNHLYFYWYRQILGQKVEFLVSFYNNEISEKSEIFDDQFSVERPDGSNFTLKIRSTKLEDSAMYFCASSAHDGEQYFGPGTRLTVT.

The chain recombines TRBV4-1 with TRBJ2-5, with no clear D. Germline loops: CDR1 MGHRA, CDR2 YSYEKL. The CDR3 runs 15 residues. Trimming shortened V by 0 bases and J by 5 bases, and 13 bases separated the two germline ends. The CDR3 DNA is TGCGCCAGCAGCCAAGATACAAGGAGTGGCGAGACCCAGTACTTC. Protein: CASSQDTRSGETQYF.

This CDR3 reads CASSLTGNRNSPLHF. As DNA, the CDR3 is TGCGCCAGCAGCTTAACAGGGAACCGCAATTCACCCCTCCACTTT. The chain links TRBV5-1 to TRBJ1-6; a weak D match, TRBD1 (6 bases). The germline gives CDR1 SGHRS, CDR2 YFSETQ. Trimming removed 2 bases at V and 7 bases at J, with 13 bases between. This CDR3 comprises 15 residues.

This clone was picked up one time. The chain uses TRBV5-1 and TRBJ2-5, with 7 bases fitting TRBD2. Germline V CDR1 and CDR2: SGHRS, YFSETQ. Trimming removed 0 bases from V and 4 bases from J; junction bases left unmatched: 3. This CDR3 has 14 residues. The CDR3 coding sequence is TGCGCCAGCAGCTTGGTGGGGGGGAGAGAGACCCAGTACTTC. Translating gives CASSLVGGRETQYF.